A selection of T cell receptor beta chains follows, all from one sample in a study of CD8 T cells in ankylosing spondylitis. TCRdb analysed the 5' RACE reads with MiXCR anew, one entry per CDR3 protein. The sample has 200,000 or so distinct CDR3 sequences, about 20% seen once; the top ten hold 4.3%. Sequencing input: blood, either unsorted or a sorted T cell fraction (not recorded which). The receptors originated from a male donor under 35 with ankylosing spondylitis or in good health (not recorded which). CDR3s include the opening cysteine and the closing phenylalanine or tryptophan. Fields, in order: clone size, D gene, V gene, J gene, CDR3 DNA, CDR3 protein. D genes are given only for firm matches. Some rows have no size entry. The others give once, few or many, or a class for an expanded clone.

>many|TRBD2|TRBV5-5|TRBJ2-1
TGTGCCAGCAGCGAATCCGGGACTAGAATTCAGTTCTTC
CASSESGTRIQFF
>many|TRBD2|TRBV24-1|TRBJ2-1
TGTGCCACCAGTGAAGGGGGACTAGCCGATGAGCAGTTCTTC
CATSEGGLADEQFF
>NA|NA|TRBV7-8|TRBJ2-1
TGTGCCAGCAGCCTACGGACGGCAATGGAGCAGTTCTTC
CASSLRTAMEQFF
>many|NA|TRBV20-1|TRBJ2-7
TGCAGTGCTAGAATGGCAGGGGGGAGATACGAGCAGTACTTC
CSARMAGGRYEQYF
>NA|NA|TRBV20-1|TRBJ2-3
TGCAGTGCTCGCGGGACCCCAGATACGCAGTATTTT
CSARGTPDTQYF
>many|TRBD2|TRBV19|TRBJ2-7
TGTGCCAGTAGTTCAGTACTAGCGGTCGCCTACGAGCAGTACTTC
CASSSVLAVAYEQYF
>NA|NA|TRBV27|TRBJ2-5
TGTGCCAGCAGTTTACGGCAGGGGGGGAGAGAGACCCAGTACTTC
CASSLRQGGRETQYF
>many|NA|TRBV11-3|TRBJ2-1
TGTGCCAGCAGCTCACCTGGGGGCGTCAGCTCCTACAATGAGCAGTTCTTC
CASSSPGGVSSYNEQFF
>many|TRBD1|TRBV10-3|TRBJ2-1
TGTGCCATCAGTTTATCCGGGACAGGGGACAATGAGCAGTTCTTC
CAISLSGTGDNEQFF
>many|NA|TRBV12-3/TRBV12-4|TRBJ2-2
TGTGCCACTAATCCGGGACGTACCGGGGAGCTGTTTTTT
CATNPGRTGELFF
>many|NA|TRBV10-3|TRBJ1-1
TGTGCCATCAGTCAGGGTAACACTGAAGCTTTCTTT
CAISQGNTEAFF
>NA|NA|TRBV5-1|TRBJ2-3
TGCGCCAGCACCGTTAGCCCTCTGTACACAGATACGCAGTATTTT
CASTVSPLYTDTQYF
>NA|TRBD2|TRBV7-9|TRBJ2-5
TGTGCCAGCAGCTCAAGCCCGGGACTAGCGAAAGAGACCCAGTACTTC
CASSSSPGLAKETQYF
>NA|TRBD1|TRBV27|TRBJ2-7
TGTGCCAGCTCGACCGGGACAGGGCTCTACGAGCAGTACTTC
CASSTGTGLYEQYF
>many|TRBD2|TRBV5-1|TRBJ2-5
TGCGCCAGCAGCTTTAACCGGGCTAGCGGGACCCAAGAGACCCAGTACTTC
CASSFNRASGTQETQYF
>many|NA|TRBV6-2/TRBV6-3|TRBJ1-3
TGTGCCAGCAGTTACGGCAGTTCAGGAAACACCATATATTTT
CASSYGSSGNTIYF
>many|NA|TRBV2|TRBJ1-2
TGTGCCAGCAGTGAGGAGGGCTATGGCTACACCTTC
CASSEEGYGYTF
>many|NA|TRBV29-1|TRBJ2-2
TGCAGCGTTGAGGAGGACGGGGAGCTGTTTTTT
CSVEEDGELFF
>many|NA|TRBV5-6|TRBJ2-1
TGTGCCAGCAGCGATCGACTGAGGAGCTCCTACAATGAGCAGTTCTTC
CASSDRLRSSYNEQFF
>many|NA|TRBV5-4|TRBJ2-5
TGTGCCAGCAGCTTGGGGGAGCCTGAAGAGACCCAGTACTTC
CASSLGEPEETQYF
>many|NA|TRBV6-2/TRBV6-3|TRBJ2-3
TGTGCCAGCAGTTGGGACTTGAGCGGGCCGAGCACAGATACGCAGTATTTT
CASSWDLSGPSTDTQYF
>many|TRBD1|TRBV2|TRBJ2-1
TGTGCCAGCGGGACAGGGACTAACTACAATGAGCAGTTCTTC
CASGTGTNYNEQFF
>many|NA|TRBV28|TRBJ2-5
TGTGCCAGCAGTTTAACTTTCGGGGAACTAGAGACCCAGTACTTC
CASSLTFGELETQYF
>NA|NA|TRBV29-1|TRBJ2-1
TGCAGCGTTGTTCTGGGGACGTCTAACAATGAGCAGTTCTTC
CSVVLGTSNNEQFF
>many|NA|TRBV4-1|TRBJ1-2
TGCGCCAGCAGCCAAATTACTAACTATGGCTACACCTTC
CASSQITNYGYTF
>NA|TRBD1|TRBV2|TRBJ1-5
TGTGCCAGCAATGGACAGGGGTACCAGCCCCAGCATTTT
CASNGQGYQPQHF
>NA|TRBD2|TRBV11-3|TRBJ2-3
TGTGCCAGCAGCTTAGATGGGCGACTAGCGGGAGTCACAGATACGCAGTATTTT
CASSLDGRLAGVTDTQYF
>many|TRBD2|TRBV4-2|TRBJ2-1
TGTGCCAGCAGCCCGAGGGACTACCCCATTTACGAGCAGTTCTTC
CASSPRDYPIYEQFF
>many|NA|TRBV18|TRBJ2-7
TGTGCCAGCTCTCAAGACAGGCGCGAGCAGTACTTC
CASSQDRREQYF
>many|TRBD2|TRBV9|TRBJ2-3
TGTGCCAGCAGCTCAAGTCCCGGGAGCGGGGTCCTCACAGATACGCAGTATTTT
CASSSSPGSGVLTDTQYF
>many|NA|TRBV12-3/TRBV12-4|TRBJ2-5
TGTGCCGTACTGACCAGCGGAGGTACCCAGTACTTC
CAVLTSGGTQYF
>NA|NA|TRBV20-1|TRBJ2-7
TGCAGTGCTAGTTCCAGGGACTTCTCCTACGAGCAGTACTTC
CSASSRDFSYEQYF
>many|NA|TRBV5-5|TRBJ1-4
TGTGCCAGCAGCTTTCTGAACAGCCTTAATGAAAAACTGTTTTTT
CASSFLNSLNEKLFF
>many|NA|TRBV10-3|TRBJ1-1
TGTGCCATCAGCCTACGGGGAGGGATGAACACTGAAGCTTTCTTT
CAISLRGGMNTEAFF
>NA|TRBD2|TRBV10-3|TRBJ2-7
TGTGCCATCAGTGAAGGGACTACCAAGAGCTCCTACGAGCAGTACTTC
CAISEGTTKSSYEQYF
>once|NA|TRBV11-2|TRBJ2-6
TGTGCCAGCAGCCTCGTTCGGGCCAACGTCCTGACTTTC
CASSLVRANVLTF
>many|TRBD2|TRBV12-3/TRBV12-4|TRBJ2-1
TGTGCCAGCAGTCAAACTAGCGGGTCCCACAATGAGCAGTTCTTC
CASSQTSGSHNEQFF
>few|NA|TRBV12-3/TRBV12-4|TRBJ2-1
TGTGCCAGCAGTCCCCCACGGGGAAAAGCTGGCAATGAGCAGTTCTTC
CASSPPRGKAGNEQFF
>many|NA|TRBV12-3/TRBV12-4|TRBJ1-2
TGTGCCAGCAGCCCCTTAACAGTTAACTATGGCTACACCTTC
CASSPLTVNYGYTF
>NA|NA|TRBV29-1|TRBJ2-5
TGCAGCGTTGAACCACAAGAGACCCAGTACTTC
CSVEPQETQYF
>NA|NA|TRBV12-3/TRBV12-4|TRBJ2-1
TGTGCCAGCACCCGGGGCGCGGCCTACAATGAGCAGTTCTTC
CASTRGAAYNEQFF
>NA|TRBD2|TRBV30|TRBJ2-3
TGTGCCTGGAGAAACTTAGCGGGAGGCCGCGGAGATACGCAGTATTTT
CAWRNLAGGRGDTQYF
>few|NA|TRBV29-1|TRBJ2-1
TGCAGCGTTAAACAGGTCCAACCTTACAATGAGCAGTTCTTC
CSVKQVQPYNEQFF
>many|NA|TRBV7-9|TRBJ1-1
NA
CASSSTLGRLNTEAFF